These 8 T cell receptor beta chains share one sample of origin, sequenced in a study of molecular identifiers for immune sequencing clone quantification. One entry per CDR3 protein results from TCRdb running MiXCR on the PCR reads. The repertoire consists of about 320,000 distinct CDR3 sequences, with roughly 23% occurring once and the leading ten covering approximately 0.84%. The material sequenced was naive CD8+ T cells from blood, with Jurkat cell RNA spiked in. Noted subset: FACS-sorted CD8+CD4-CCR7+CD45RA+ naive T cells. The receptors shown here come from a human donor in good health. Some libraries in this study had Jurkat cell RNA spiked in.

Ten or more counts support this clonotype. The CDR3 is CAWSWQGAYEQYF. The CDR3 DNA sequence: TGTGCCTGGAGTTGGCAGGGGGCCTACGAGCAGTACTTC. The chain employs TRBV30 and TRBJ2-7, with 7 nucleotides matching TRBD1. This CDR3 contains 13 residues. Per germline, CDR1 GTSNPN and CDR2 SVGIG (reference sequence). Trimming removed 2 bases from V and 2 bases from J; junction bases left unmatched: 3.

Details on this clonotype: A much larger clone differs from this one at a single base, so this may be a read error. The chain recombines TRBV28 with TRBJ2-2, with a possible D match to TRBD2 (6 bases). The ends were cut back, 7 bases at V and 1 base at J, with 16 bases in the middle. The CDR3 has 16 amino acids. Germline V lookup: CDR1 MDHEN, CDR2 SYDVKM. As DNA, the CDR3 is TGTGCCAGCATTCCCTCGGGCGGGAAGAACACCGGGGAGCTGTTTTTT. Translated: CASIPSGGKNTGELFF.

This clonotype was picked up many times. The chain is built from TRBV7-9 and TRBJ2-2; D is unclear. CDR3 length: 14 amino acids. V dropped 2 bases and J dropped 1 base, with 5 bases sitting between them. Per germline, CDR1 SEHNR and CDR2 FQNEAQ (reference sequence). As DNA, the CDR3 is TGTGCCAGCAGCTTACTTCTGAACACCGGGGAGCTGTTTTTT. Amino acid sequence: CASSLLLNTGELFF.

On this clonotype: One base away lies a much larger clone, so this may be a sequencing read error. The V gene is TRBV7-2, the J gene TRBJ2-3, with D maybe TRBD2 (6 bases). The CDR3 has 15 amino acids. Germline assignment: CDR1 SGHTA and CDR2 FQGNSA. The germline V and J ends were trimmed by 1 base and 4 bases, with 12 bases remaining between them. CDR3 in DNA: TGTGCCAGCAGCTTAGTGACAGCTAGCGCAGATACGCAGTATTTT. Translated: CASSLVTASADTQYF.

Notes on this clonotype: Just one base apart from a much larger clone, this may be a read error. V is TRBV6-5 and J is TRBJ2-7, with D unresolved. This CDR3 contains 14 residues. CDR1 and CDR2 (germline): MNHEY, SVGAGI. CDR3: CASSYSGYRYERYF. DNA of the CDR3: TGTGCCAGCAGTTACTCCGGGTATCGATACGAGCGGTACTTC.

This clonotype was seen ten or more times. The rearrangement joins TRBV21-1 to TRBJ2-5; TRBD1, as called in the table, went unchecked against the DNA. TRBV21-1 is a recognized pseudogene. This CDR3 contains 15 residues. Written as DNA, the CDR3 is TGTGCCAGCAGCCCAGTCCTCCGACAGAATTGGACCCAGTACTTC. Translation gives CASSPVLRQNWTQYF.

The chain carries TRBV27 and TRBJ2-2, with D tentatively TRBD1 or TRBD2 (5 bases each). V lost 5 bases to trimming and J lost 5 bases, with 9 bases between them. Germline assignment: CDR1 MNHEY and CDR2 SMNVEV (reference sequence). The CDR3 consists of 13 residues. CDR3 bases: TGTGCCAGCAGTAAGGGGAGTACCGGGGAGCTGTTTTTT. Its translation is CASSKGSTGELFF.

There are many counts of this clonotype. This rearrangement joins TRBV30 to TRBJ2-2; unclear D gene. The length of the CDR3 is 13 residues. Trimming stripped 4 bases from V and 2 bases from J, with 8 bases between. The germline V gene has CDR1 GTSNPN and CDR2 SVGIG (reference sequence). The CDR3 loop reads CAWTGLNTGELFF. Written as DNA, the CDR3 is TGTGCCTGGACGGGCCTAAACACCGGGGAGCTGTTTTTT.